A selection of T cell receptor beta chains follows, all from one sample in a study of blood T cell repertoires in COVID-19. The assay was immunoSEQ multiplex PCR, and TCRdb's table has in-frame clones only and misses some. The table lists some 250,000 clones, roughly nine tenths of them singletons, with 6.2% in the top ten. Sequenced input: peripheral blood. The receptors here all came from a man in his sixties with acute or convalescent COVID-19. Both conserved end residues are part of each CDR3. The D gene is left open where the match is weak. Size is stated for part of the rows, as once, few or many counts, or as a class when the clone is expanded.

j_call	clone_size	d_call	v_call	cdr3_aa	cdr3_nt
TRBJ2-1	-	TRBD2	TRBV4-2	CASSSRAGGLNNEQFF	TGTGCCAGCAGCTCACGAGCGGGAGGGCTCAACAATGAGCAGTTCTTC
TRBJ2-3	-	-	TRBV6-5	CASRTIHREDTQYF	TGTGCCAGCAGGACTATCCACAGGGAAGATACGCAGTATTTT
TRBJ1-4	-	-	TRBV5-5	CASSTQGRGNEKLFF	TGTGCCAGCAGCACCCAAGGACGGGGGAATGAAAAACTGTTTTTT
TRBJ2-2	-	-	TRBV30	CAWSALTGNTGELFF	TGTGCCTGGAGCGCCCTGACAGGGAACACCGGGGAGCTGTTTTTT
TRBJ1-2	-	-	TRBV14	CASSQGIWSWQGPTLSGYTF	TGTGCCAGCAGCCAAGGGATTTGGTCGTGGCAGGGCCCAACCTTGTCTGGCTACACCTTC
TRBJ1-3	-	-	TRBV6-5	CASSLGGTIYF	TGTGCCAGCAGCCTCGGCGGCACCATATATTTT
TRBJ2-3	-	TRBD1	TRBV11-2	CASSLNRGQGLTDTQYF	TGTGCCAGCAGCTTAAACAGGGGACAGGGCCTCACAGATACGCAGTATTTT
TRBJ1-5	-	-	TRBV6-1	CASSEALAGNQPQHF	TGTGCCAGCAGTGAAGCATTGGCAGGGAATCAGCCCCAGCATTTT
TRBJ1-4	-	TRBD1	TRBV30	CAWSATPQGALEKLFF	TGTGCCTGGAGCGCTACCCCACAGGGGGCGTTGGAAAAACTGTTTTTT
TRBJ2-7	few	TRBD2	TRBV11-3	CASSPGGLAGDYEQYF	TGTGCCAGCAGCCCCGGCGGACTAGCGGGAGACTACGAGCAGTACTTC
TRBJ1-6	many	TRBD1	TRBV3-1/TRBV3-2	CASSRNRGSPLHF	TGTGCCAGCAGCCGGAACAGGGGTTCACCCCTCCACTTT
TRBJ2-5	-	TRBD2	TRBV7-2	CASSLRRERETQYF	TGTGCCAGCAGCTTGCGGCGGGAGAGGGAGACCCAGTACTTC
TRBJ2-7	-	TRBD1	TRBV6-2/TRBV6-3	CASSWTGYYEQYF	TGTGCCAGCAGTTGGACAGGGTACTACGAGCAGTACTTC
TRBJ2-3	-	-	TRBV28	CASSLWRTRTDTQYF	TGTGCCAGCAGTTTATGGCGGACTCGCACAGATACGCAGTATTTT
TRBJ1-4	-	-	TRBV29-1	CSVGGRASNEKLFF	TGCAGCGTTGGGGGCAGGGCGTCTAATGAAAAACTGTTTTTT
TRBJ1-1	-	-	TRBV5-1	CASSGDREAFF	TGCGCCAGCAGCGGAGACAGAGAAGCTTTCTTT
TRBJ2-7	-	TRBD1	TRBV11-2	CASSLGGRGLTYEQYF	TGTGCCAGCAGCTTAGGGGGCAGGGGGTTAACCTACGAGCAGTACTTC
TRBJ2-1	-	-	TRBV7-2	CASSLMARAGDEQFF	TGTGCCAGCAGCTTAATGGCCCGCGCCGGGGATGAGCAGTTCTTC
TRBJ1-1	-	TRBD1	TRBV19	CATQTGTHSPNTEAFF	TGTGCCACCCAGACAGGGACCCACTCCCCTAACACTGAAGCTTTCTTT
TRBJ2-1	-	TRBD2	TRBV11-2	CASSLGVSLAGGFEQFF	TGTGCCAGCAGCTTAGGTGTCAGTCTAGCGGGAGGGTTCGAGCAGTTCTTC
TRBJ1-2	-	-	TRBV28	CASSFQGHSNGYTF	TGTGCCAGCAGTTTCCAGGGGCACTCCAATGGCTACACCTTC
TRBJ2-7	once	-	TRBV5-6	CASSLAYRENYEQYF	TGTGCCAGCAGCTTGGCCTACAGGGAAAACTACGAGCAGTACTTC
TRBJ1-5	-	-	TRBV6-5	CASSYTRQGNQPQHF	TGTGCCAGCAGTTACACGCGACAGGGCAATCAGCCCCAGCATTTT
TRBJ1-4	once	TRBD1	TRBV28	CASSSTGGGNEKLFF	TGTGCCAGCAGCTCAACAGGGGGCGGGAATGAAAAACTGTTTTTT
TRBJ1-1	-	TRBD1	TRBV4-3	CASSHITGGRGATEAFF	TGCGCCAGCAGCCATATTACAGGGGGTCGAGGGGCCACTGAAGCTTTCTTT
TRBJ1-2	-	-	TRBV19	CASSVPRSRGGYTF	TGTGCCAGTAGTGTCCCGCGGAGCAGGGGTGGCTACACCTTC
TRBJ2-1	-	TRBD2	TRBV28	CASRPTSGRYNEQFF	TGTGCCAGCAGACCCACTAGCGGGAGGTACAATGAGCAGTTCTTC
TRBJ2-6	-	-	TRBV30	CARFSGANVLTF	TGTGCCCGGTTCTCTGGGGCCAACGTCCTGACTTTC
TRBJ2-3	-	-	TRBV7-2	CASSLGSQEDTQYF	TGTGCCAGCAGCCTCGGGAGCCAGGAAGATACGCAGTATTTT